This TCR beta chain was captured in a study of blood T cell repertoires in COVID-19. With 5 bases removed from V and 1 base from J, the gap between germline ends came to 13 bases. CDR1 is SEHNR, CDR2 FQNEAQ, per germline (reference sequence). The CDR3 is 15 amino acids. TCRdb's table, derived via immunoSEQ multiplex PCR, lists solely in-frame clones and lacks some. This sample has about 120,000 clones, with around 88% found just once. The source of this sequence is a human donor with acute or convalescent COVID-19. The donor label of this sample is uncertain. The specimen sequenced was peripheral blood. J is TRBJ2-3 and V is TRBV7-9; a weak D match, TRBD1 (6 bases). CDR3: CASSQRTVGTDTQYF. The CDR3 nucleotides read TGTGCCAGCAGCCAAAGGACAGTTGGCACAGATACGCAGTATTTT.